This TCR beta chain was sequenced during a study of radiation and T cells in renal cell carcinoma. The table came from immunoSEQ multiplex PCR; TCRdb's copy has only in-frame clones and leaves some out. The data contain 60,000 to 80,000 clones, 82% of them singletons. Comment on this clone: Its antigen is unknown.

Time point denoted: blood 2 weeks post-SBRT. The treatment: 15 Gy SBRT to primary tumor, nephrectomy 4 weeks later. General study findings and limits: Top tumor clonotypes rose in blood 2 weeks post-radiation, then contracted.

J lost 2 bases, V lost 1 base, and 3 bases had no gene match. Germline assignment: CDR1 SGHRS and CDR2 YFSETQ. This CDR3 has 14 residues. The sample was blood, taken from a patient whose treatment included radiotherapy and nephrectomy. The V call is TRBV5-1, the J call TRBJ2-7, with TRBD1 matching over 7 bases. The receptor comes from a man aged 55 to 70 with renal cell carcinoma. CDR3 in amino acids: CASSLTGEPYEQYF. CDR3 in DNA: TGCGCCAGCAGCTTGACAGGGGAACCCTACGAGCAGTACTTC.